The clone carrying this T cell receptor (beta chain) was observed a few times. Its antigen is not known. These data are taken from a study of shared clonotypes between healthy human individuals. Whole-study findings and limits: Sampling included only blood; tissue repertoires likely differ.

In the authors' methods: ImmunoSEQ sequences covered only the junction and lacked quality scores; filtering therefore differed. The assay was immunoSEQ multiplex PCR, and TCRdb's table has in-frame clones only and misses some. V and J calls and clone size are as listed in that table; D and trimming were resolved from the DNA. This table holds fewer than 1.4 million clones, about 84% found once. This CDR3 comprises 15 residues. The germline gives CDR1 SGDLS, CDR2 YYNGEE. The V end was cut by 4 bases, the J end by 2 bases, with 12 bases between. This sequence originates from a man between 18 and 35 years old in good health. Some clones in this sample may be carry-over from other donors' samples. The rearrangement joins TRBV9 to TRBJ1-4; maybe TRBD1 (6 bases). Sequenced material: memory CD4+ T cells from PBMCs. Subset defined: CD45RA-negative fraction. CDR3: CASSRRTATNEKLFF. The DNA of the CDR3 is TGTGCCAGCAGCAGGCGGACAGCCACTAATGAAAAACTGTTTTTT.